The 24 T cell receptor beta chains reported below all come from one sample, sequenced in a study of blood T cells in healthy people across ages. A second PCR, run for roughly 7 to 11 cycles, used a sample-barcoded 5' primer plus a J-beta primer mix. From the 5' RACE reads, TCRdb called clonotypes with MiXCR, one entry per CDR3 protein. Among about 1.4 million distinct CDR3 sequences listed, approximately 63% were seen once. Sequencing was done on a sample of blood. These receptor sequences come from a man younger than 35 in good health.

V is TRBV4-3 and J is TRBJ1-1; D unclear. The CDR3 is 13 amino acids. Trimming pared 0 bases from V and 3 bases from J, leaving 5 bases between. CDR1 and CDR2 (germline): LGHNA, YSLEER. CDR3 sequence (DNA): TGCGCCAGCAGCCAAGATGCCCACACTGAAGCTTTCTTT. Amino acids: CASSQDAHTEAFF.

This chain links TRBV7-2 with TRBJ2-2; D not resolved. Trimming shortened V by 2 bases and J by 5 bases, and 12 bases separated the two germline ends. The CDR3 loop spans 15 amino acids. Germline CDR1 is SGHTA and CDR2 is FQGNSA. DNA of the CDR3: TGTGCCAGCAGCTTATTTTTAGGTGGGACCGGGGAGCTGTTTTTT. Translating it yields CASSLFLGGTGELFF.

This chain uses TRBV4-1 with TRBJ1-4; D unclear. Per germline, CDR1 MGHRA and CDR2 YSYEKL. The length of the CDR3 is 14 residues. Deletions cut 3 bases from V and 4 bases from J, with 9 bases between. CDR3 in amino acids: CASSQTDLNEKLFF. The CDR3 bases are TGCGCCAGCAGCCAGACTGACCTTAATGAAAAACTGTTTTTT.

In DNA, the CDR3 is TGTGCCAGCAGCTTAGAATCCGGGGTGGGTGGCTACACCTTC. Its protein product is CASSLESGVGGYTF. The chain carries TRBV7-2 and TRBJ1-2, with unresolved D. From germline, CDR1 is SGHTA and CDR2 FQGNSA. This CDR3 region has 14 residues. The V end lost 1 base, the J end lost 7 bases, and 13 bases lay between the germline ends.

The chain recombines TRBV6-5 with TRBJ2-1; D may match TRBD1 or TRBD2 (5 bases each). The CDR3 covers 12 residues. In germline, CDR1 is MNHEY, CDR2 SVGAGI. Trimming pared 8 bases from V and 4 bases from J, leaving 9 bases between. The CDR3, as DNA: TGTGCCAGCCTGGGGGATTACAATGAGCAGTTCTTC. This sequence encodes CASLGDYNEQFF.

This clonotype was detected a few times. This chain uses TRBV7-2 with TRBJ2-3; 8 bases are shared with TRBD2. CDR3 size: 14 residues. After removal of 5 bases from V and 4 bases from J, the junction contained 5 bases not matched to a gene. CDR1 is SGHTA and CDR2 is FQGNSA in the germline V gene. The CDR3 sequence is CASSRGGNSDTQYF. In DNA form, the CDR3 reads TGTGCCAGCAGCCGCGGGGGGAATTCAGATACGCAGTATTTT.

This clonotype has only a few counts. The chain has TRBV4-1 and TRBJ2-1; 9 nucleotides agree with TRBD1. The CDR3 extends over 17 amino acids. CDR1 and CDR2 from the germline V gene are MGHRA and YSYEKL. The junction had 10 bases not matched to a gene; V was cut back by 2 bases and J by 5 bases. The CDR3, as DNA: TGCGCCAGCAGCCAACTCCCCGGGACAGGGTCCCACAATGAGCAGTTCTTC. It is translated as CASSQLPGTGSHNEQFF.

This clonotype showed up just a few times. The chain combines TRBV21-1 with TRBJ1-4; TRBD1 was called by the table and not checked on the DNA. TRBV21-1 is reported as a pseudogene. There are 16 residues in the CDR3. CDR3 in amino acids: CASSKAPGQGTEKLFF. CDR3 bases: TGTGCCAGCAGCAAAGCTCCGGGACAGGGGACTGAAAAACTGTTTTTT.

This rearrangement joins TRBV10-3 to TRBJ2-1; 7 positions match TRBD2. The CDR3 runs 18 residues. With 0 bases clipped from V and 3 bases from J, the junction kept 11 bases outside the gene matches. Per germline, CDR1 ENHRY and CDR2 SYGVKD. CDR3 DNA sequence: TGTGCCATCAGTGAGTCACCCAATGGCGGGGGTCACTACAATGAGCAGTTCTTC. Its protein is CAISESPNGGGHYNEQFF.

Details on this clonotype: Sequence at one end of the junction differs from germline and may be a read error. The chain links TRBV12-3 or TRBV12-4 to TRBJ2-5; no reliable D call. This CDR3 has 15 residues. CDR3 sequence (DNA): TGTGCCAGCAGCTTAGGGCTTGGGCCCCAAGAGACCCAGTACTTC. Protein product: CASSLGLGPQETQYF.

This chain connects TRBV27 to TRBJ2-7; TRBD1 or TRBD2 may be the D gene (5 bases each). This CDR3 comprises 12 residues. Trimming removed 6 bases at V and 5 bases at J, with 11 bases between. Germline lookup yields CDR1 MNHEY and CDR2 SMNVEV (reference sequence). CDR3 in DNA: TGTGCCAGCAGACGCCGGGACCACGAGCAGTACTTC. Its protein product is CASRRRDHEQYF.

V gene TRBV5-1 combines with J gene TRBJ1-2, with 10 bases that match TRBD1. Germline V gene sequence: CDR1 SGHRS, CDR2 YFSETQ. The CDR3 is 17 residues long. The V segment lost 4 bases and the J segment 6 bases; nucleotides outside the gene matches: 15. CDR3 DNA sequence: TGCGCCAGCAGCGAAGACCCCGCGACAGGGGGCGGTCATGGCTACACCTTC. Its translation: CASSEDPATGGGHGYTF.

This CDR3 is CATRAGTTSPKNSYEQYF. The CDR3 DNA is TGTGCCACACGGGCCGGGACAACTTCACCAAAAAACTCCTACGAGCAGTACTTC. The chain recombines TRBV10-3 with TRBJ2-7; D perhaps matches TRBD1 (6 bases). The CDR3 has 18 amino acids. Looked up from germline, CDR1 is ENHRY and CDR2 is SYGVKD. The V gene lost 10 bases and the J gene lost 0 bases, with 28 bases spanning the gap.

The chain uses TRBV5-1 and TRBJ1-2; D is possibly TRBD1 (6 bases). Between the trimmed V and J ends, which lost 3 bases and 8 bases, there was a span of 17 bases. The CDR3 sequence is 14 residues long. Germline V lookup: CDR1 SGHRS, CDR2 YFSETQ. CDR3 DNA sequence: TGCGCCAGCAGCTCGCGACAACAGGGTGAAGGCTACACCTTC. Its protein product is CASSSRQQGEGYTF.

This clonotype was found a few times. This chain links TRBV29-1 with TRBJ2-1, with a tentative D call TRBD1 (5 bases). Trimming cost V 4 bases and J 6 bases, with 16 bases left between them. The CDR3 covers 14 residues. Germline values: CDR1 SQVTM, CDR2 ANQGSEA. CDR3 loop: CSVGWQGIGNEQFF. The CDR3 coding sequence is TGCAGCGTTGGGTGGCAGGGCATCGGCAATGAGCAGTTCTTC.

The chain is built from TRBV20-1 and TRBJ1-2; D not certain. Looked up from germline, CDR1 is DFQATT and CDR2 is SNEGSKA (reference sequence). V was trimmed by 7 bases and J by 0 bases, leaving 12 bases between them. The CDR3 covers 13 residues. CDR3 sequence reads: CSVRRQPNYGYTF. CDR3 DNA sequence: TGCAGTGTCCGCCGCCAACCTAACTATGGCTACACCTTC.

The genes are TRBV4-3 and TRBJ2-7; possibly TRBD1 or TRBD2 for D (6 bases each). The CDR3 length is 17 residues. Germline V CDR1 and CDR2: LGHNA, YSLEER. V was shortened by 0 bases and J by 0 bases, with 15 bases between the two germline ends. CDR3 coding DNA: TGCGCCAGCAGCCAAGAGGTTGGGGGGCTAAGCTCCTACGAGCAGTACTTC. Encoded protein: CASSQEVGGLSSYEQYF.

A few counts support this clonotype. The J gene is TRBJ2-1, the V gene TRBV28, with 11 positions matching TRBD2. J was trimmed by 5 bases and V by 8 bases; bases with no gene match: 5. The germline V gene has CDR1 MDHEN and CDR2 SYDVKM. The CDR3 spans 14 residues. The CDR3 nucleotides read TGTGCCAGCGACCTAGCGGGGGGAAACAATGAGCAGTTCTTC. Translation gives CASDLAGGNNEQFF. Together with reference TRBV28 and TRBJ2-1, the CDR3 gives the full variable domain: DVKVTQSSRYLVKRTGEKVFLECVQDMDHENMFWYRQDPGLGLRLIYFSYDVKMKEKGDIPEGYSVSREKKERFSLILESASTNQTSMYLCASDLAGGNNEQFFGPGTRLTVL.

The rearrangement links TRBV6-1 to TRBJ2-7, with D perhaps TRBD1 (6 bases). Germline V gene lookup returns CDR1 MNHNS and CDR2 SASEGT. The CDR3 has 14 residues. V dropped 3 bases and J dropped 5 bases, with 14 bases sitting between them. CDR3 DNA: TGTGCCAGCAGTGAGCCGAACAGGGAGCACGAGCAGTACTTC. Its protein is CASSEPNREHEQYF.

This clonotype has just one count. The V and J genes are TRBV2 and TRBJ2-7; D might be TRBD2 (5 bases). There are 15 residues in the CDR3. Trimming took 8 bases from V and 1 from J, leaving 18 bases between them. Germline-derived CDR1 and CDR2 are SNHLY and FYNNEI. The CDR3 DNA reads as TGTGCCAGCCTATTGTCCGGGGAAGGGTCCTACGAGCAGTACTTC. This codes for CASLLSGEGSYEQYF.

The chain carries TRBV12-3 or TRBV12-4 and TRBJ2-7; 9 bases are shared with TRBD1. The CDR3 is 15 residues long. The J segment lost 3 bases and the V segment lost 3 bases, leaving 6 bases of the junction unmatched. Written as DNA, the CDR3 is TGTGCCAGCAGTTTCCCCGGGACAGGGAACTACGAGCAGTACTTC. Its translation: CASSFPGTGNYEQYF.

The V and J genes are TRBV29-1 and TRBJ2-4; TRBD1 agrees at 7 bases. The assigned J gene may be wrong: the sequence end matches TRBJ2-7 better. The germline V gene has CDR1 SQVTM and CDR2 ANQGSEA. CDR3 length: 10 amino acids. The CDR3 sequence is CSVWDSEQYF. CDR3 nucleotides: TGCAGCGTATGGGACAGCGAGCAGTACTTC.

This clonotype occurred a few times. The CDR3 sequence: CASSLSTLEETQYF. The DNA of the CDR3 is TGTGCCAGCAGTTTGTCCACCTTAGAGGAGACCCAGTACTTC. The chain carries TRBV6-5 and TRBJ2-5; D uncertain. CDR1 and CDR2 from the germline V gene are MNHEY and SVGAGI. Trimming stripped 4 bases from V and 5 bases from J, with 14 bases between. The CDR3 consists of 14 residues.

This sequence joins TRBV29-1 and TRBJ1-2, with TRBD1 identical over 7 bases. CDR1 is SQVTM and CDR2 is ANQGSEA in the germline V gene. The CDR3 is made up of 13 amino acids. J gave up 1 base and V 5 bases, and 4 bases lay outside the gene matches. CDR3 DNA: TGCAGCGTTAGGGACAGCATTAACTATGGCTACACCTTC. Translated, it gives CSVRDSINYGYTF.